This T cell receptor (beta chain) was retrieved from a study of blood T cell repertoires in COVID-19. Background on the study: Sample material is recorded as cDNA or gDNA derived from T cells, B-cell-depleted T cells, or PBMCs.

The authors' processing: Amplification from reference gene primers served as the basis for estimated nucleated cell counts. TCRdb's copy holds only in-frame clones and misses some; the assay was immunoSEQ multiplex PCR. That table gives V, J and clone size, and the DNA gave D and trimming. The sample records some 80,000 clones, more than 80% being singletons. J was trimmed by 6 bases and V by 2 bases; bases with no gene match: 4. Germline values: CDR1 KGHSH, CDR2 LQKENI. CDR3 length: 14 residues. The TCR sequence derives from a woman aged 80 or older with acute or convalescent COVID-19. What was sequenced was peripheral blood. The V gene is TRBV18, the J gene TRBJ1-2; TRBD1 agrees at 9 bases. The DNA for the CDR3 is TGTGCCAGCTCACCAGTACAGGGGGCTCATGGCTACACCTTC. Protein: CASSPVQGAHGYTF.